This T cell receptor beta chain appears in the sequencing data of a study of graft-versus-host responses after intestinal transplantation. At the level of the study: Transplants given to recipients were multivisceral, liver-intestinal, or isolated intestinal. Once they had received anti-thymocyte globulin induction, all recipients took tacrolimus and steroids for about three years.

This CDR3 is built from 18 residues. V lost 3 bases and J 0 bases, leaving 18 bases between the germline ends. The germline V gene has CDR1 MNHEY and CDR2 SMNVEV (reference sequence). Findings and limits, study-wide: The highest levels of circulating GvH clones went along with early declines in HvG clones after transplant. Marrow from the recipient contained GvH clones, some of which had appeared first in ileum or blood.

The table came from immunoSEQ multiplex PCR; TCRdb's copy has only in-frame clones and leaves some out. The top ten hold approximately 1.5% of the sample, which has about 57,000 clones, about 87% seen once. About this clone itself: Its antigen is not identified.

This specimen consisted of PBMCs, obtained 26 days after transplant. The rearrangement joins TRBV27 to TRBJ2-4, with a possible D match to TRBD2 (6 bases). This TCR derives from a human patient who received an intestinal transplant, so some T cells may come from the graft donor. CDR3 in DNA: TGTGCCAGCAGTTTGGGGGGATTGGGGACCCTAGCCAAAAACATTCAGTACTTC. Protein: CASSLGGLGTLAKNIQYF.